This T cell receptor (beta chain) originates from a study of technical replicates of blood from a handful of donors (dated by TCRdb to about 2017). CDR1 and CDR2 were assigned from the germline V gene (reference sequence) as MNHEY and SMNVEV. Unmatched junction bases come to 14, with V trimmed by 4 bases and J by 2 bases. CDR3 length: 17 amino acids, cysteine to phenylalanine. Only CDR3 DNA remains: 51 bases, in frame from the first base. With regard to this clone: What antigen it recognizes has not been identified. No quality values exist for individual bases; no much larger clone is one base distant.

The method behind the library was the immunoSEQ multiplex PCR assay. As stored in TCRdb, this immuneACCESS dataset retains in-frame rearrangements with V and J assigned. A fraction of the clones does not appear; measured against another copy, unresolved V genes explain less than half of the discrepancy, and the remainder lacks a known reason. This sample comprises around 80,000 clones, approximately 92% of them detected only once. The ten top clones hold about 0.23% of the sample. Material: T cells isolated from PBMCs. The chain is made from TRBV27 and TRBJ2-7; the central 7 bases match TRBD2. The TCR was taken from a human donor in good health. The CDR3 protein sequence reads: CASSSGFGGEYPYEQYF. The DNA reads as follows: TGTGCCAGCAGTTCTGGATTTGGGGGGGAGTACCCCTACGAGCAGTACTTC.